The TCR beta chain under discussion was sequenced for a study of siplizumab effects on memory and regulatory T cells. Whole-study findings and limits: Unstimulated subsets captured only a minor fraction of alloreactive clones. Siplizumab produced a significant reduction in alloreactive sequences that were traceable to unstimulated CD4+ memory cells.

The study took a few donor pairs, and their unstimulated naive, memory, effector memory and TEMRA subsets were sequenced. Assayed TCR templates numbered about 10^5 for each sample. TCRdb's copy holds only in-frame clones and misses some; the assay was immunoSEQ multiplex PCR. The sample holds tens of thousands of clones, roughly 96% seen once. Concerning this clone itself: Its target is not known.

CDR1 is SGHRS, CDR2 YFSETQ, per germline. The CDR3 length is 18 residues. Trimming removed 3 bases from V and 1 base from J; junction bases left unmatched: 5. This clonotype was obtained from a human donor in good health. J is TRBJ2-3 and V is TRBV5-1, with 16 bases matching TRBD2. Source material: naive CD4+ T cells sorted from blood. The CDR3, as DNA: TGCGCCAGCAGCTGGGGACTAGCGGGGGGGCTGGGCACAGATACGCAGTATTTT. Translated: CASSWGLAGGLGTDTQYF. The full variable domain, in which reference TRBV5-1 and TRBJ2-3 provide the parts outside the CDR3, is KAGVTQTPRYLIKTRGQQVTLSCSPISGHRSVSWYQQTPGQGLQFLFEYFSETQRNKGNFPGRFSGRQFSNSRSEMNVSTLELGDSALYLCASSWGLAGGLGTDTQYFGPGTRLTVL.